The clone carrying this T cell receptor beta chain is a singleton in its sample. The sample originates from a study of shared clonotypes between healthy human individuals. Profiled with immunoSEQ multiplex PCR; TCRdb holds only in-frame clones, not every one. This table has 2 million to 3 million clones, approximately 92% appearing once. Sequenced: naive CD4+ T cells sorted from blood. As for subset: CD45RA+ positively selected. The sequence derives from a man between 18 and 35 years old in good health.

The CDR3 spells CASTKMNTGELFF. The CDR3 DNA follows: TGTGCCAGCACTAAAATGAACACCGGGGAGCTGTTTTTT. This sequence joins TRBV27 and TRBJ2-2; no clear D. Per the germline V gene, CDR1 is MNHEY and CDR2 is SMNVEV (reference sequence). CDR3 length: 13 residues. V was shortened by 7 bases and J by 1 base, with 7 bases between the two germline ends.